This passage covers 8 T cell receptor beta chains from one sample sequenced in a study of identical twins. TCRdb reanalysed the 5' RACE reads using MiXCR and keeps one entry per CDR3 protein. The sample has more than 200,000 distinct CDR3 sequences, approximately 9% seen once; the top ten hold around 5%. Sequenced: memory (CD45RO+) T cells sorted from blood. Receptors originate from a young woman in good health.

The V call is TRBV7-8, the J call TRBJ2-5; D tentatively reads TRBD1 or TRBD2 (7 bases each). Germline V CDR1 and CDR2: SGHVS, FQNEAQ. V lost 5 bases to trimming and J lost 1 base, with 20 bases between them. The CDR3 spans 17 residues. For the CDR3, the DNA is TGTGCCAGCAGCCCACTAGGACTAGGGGGCGCCCAAGAGACCCAGTACTTC. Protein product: CASSPLGLGGAQETQYF.

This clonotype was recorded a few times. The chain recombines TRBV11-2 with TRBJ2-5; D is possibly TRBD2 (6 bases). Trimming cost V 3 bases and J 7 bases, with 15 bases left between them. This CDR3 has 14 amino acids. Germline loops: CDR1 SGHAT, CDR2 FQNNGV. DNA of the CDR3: TGTGCCAGCAGCTTCTCGGGACTCTCCCGGACCCAGTACTTC. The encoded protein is CASSFSGLSRTQYF.

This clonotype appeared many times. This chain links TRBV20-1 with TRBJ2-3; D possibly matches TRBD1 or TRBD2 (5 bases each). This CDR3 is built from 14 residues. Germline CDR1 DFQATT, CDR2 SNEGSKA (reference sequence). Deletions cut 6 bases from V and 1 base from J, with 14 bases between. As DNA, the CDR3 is TGCAGTGCGCTGGGACCGTGGGGCACAGATACGCAGTATTTT. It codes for CSALGPWGTDTQYF.

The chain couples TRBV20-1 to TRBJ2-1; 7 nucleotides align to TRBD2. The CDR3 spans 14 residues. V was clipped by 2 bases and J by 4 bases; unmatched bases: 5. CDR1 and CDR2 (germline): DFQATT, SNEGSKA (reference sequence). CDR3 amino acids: CSARPGTKYNEQFF. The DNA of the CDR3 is TGCAGTGCTAGACCCGGGACTAAATACAATGAGCAGTTCTTC.

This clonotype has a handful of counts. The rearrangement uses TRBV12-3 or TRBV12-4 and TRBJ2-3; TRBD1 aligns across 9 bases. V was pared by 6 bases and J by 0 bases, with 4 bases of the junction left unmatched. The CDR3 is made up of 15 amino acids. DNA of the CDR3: TGTGCCAGCAGCCAACAGGGGGCGAGCACAGATACGCAGTATTTT. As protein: CASSQQGASTDTQYF.

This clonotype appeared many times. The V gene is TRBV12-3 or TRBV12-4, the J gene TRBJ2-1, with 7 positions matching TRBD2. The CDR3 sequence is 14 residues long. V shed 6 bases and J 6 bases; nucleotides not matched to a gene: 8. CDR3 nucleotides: TGTGCCAGCAGGGGTGGCGGGAGAGGCAATGAGCAGTTCTTC. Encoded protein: CASRGGGRGNEQFF.

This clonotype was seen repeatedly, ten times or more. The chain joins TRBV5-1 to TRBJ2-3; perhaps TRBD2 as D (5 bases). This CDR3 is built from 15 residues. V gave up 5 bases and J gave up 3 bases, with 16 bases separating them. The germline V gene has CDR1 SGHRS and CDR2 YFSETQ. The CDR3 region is CASSSAPRGTDTQYF. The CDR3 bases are TGCGCCAGCAGTTCCGCCCCCCGCGGGACAGATACGCAGTATTTT. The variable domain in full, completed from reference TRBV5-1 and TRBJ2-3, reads KAGVTQTPRYLIKTRGQQVTLSCSPISGHRSVSWYQQTPGQGLQFLFEYFSETQRNKGNFPGRFSGRQFSNSRSEMNVSTLELGDSALYLCASSSAPRGTDTQYFGPGTRLTVL.

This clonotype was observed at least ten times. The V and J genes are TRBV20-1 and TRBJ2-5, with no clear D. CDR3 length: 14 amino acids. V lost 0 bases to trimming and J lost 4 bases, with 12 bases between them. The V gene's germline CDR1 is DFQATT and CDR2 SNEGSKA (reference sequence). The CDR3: CSARDRLRIETQYF. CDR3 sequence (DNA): TGCAGTGCTAGAGATCGGCTGAGGATAGAGACCCAGTACTTC.